The T cell receptor (beta chain) described here comes from a study of T cells in Graves' hyperthyroidism and ophthalmopathy. Using RNA transcripts as the source, TCR beta CDR3 regions were amplified. First-round RT-PCR with HTBI primers amplified the TCR CDR3 region. TCRdb analysed the multiplex PCR reads with MiXCR anew, one entry per CDR3 protein. In the table there are some 50,000 distinct CDR3 sequences, less than 60% of which are singletons. The CDR3 extends over 13 amino acids. CDR1 and CDR2 from the germline V gene are KGHDR and SFDVKD. Trimming took 9 bases from V and 7 from J, leaving 15 bases between them.

The sequence came from a woman between 50 and 59 years old with Graves' ophthalmopathy. Source material: blood. V usage is TRBV24-1 and J usage is TRBJ2-1; D is possibly TRBD1 (6 bases). The CDR3 DNA reads as TGTGCCACCGGACAGCCTTTTGGGAATGAGCAGTTCTTC. This encodes CATGQPFGNEQFF.